This T cell receptor beta chain stems from a study of cytomegalovirus exposure and HLA in healthy donors. The study's findings and limits: In a later analysis, a missense DCLRE1C variant was linked to TCR beta V- and J-gene trimming. Per a later analysis, about 17,000 TCR beta sequences showed association with HLA alleles at 0.05 false discovery rate.

Primers for the PCR totalled 60 Vbeta and 13 Jbeta. Generated by immunoSEQ multiplex PCR, the TCRdb table keeps only in-frame clones and is missing some. The sample yields 90,000 to 150,000 clones, around 70% seen once. Trimming took off 5 bases at V and 4 bases at J, with 8 bases between the two ends. This CDR3 is built from 12 residues. CDR1 is SEHNR, CDR2 FQNEAQ, per germline (reference sequence). Points on this clone: The target antigen is unknown.

The clonotype was recovered from a middle-aged woman in good health and CMV-seronegative. This sequence joins TRBV7-9 and TRBJ2-5, with D possibly matching TRBD1 (6 bases). Specimen: PBMCs. Here the CDR3 reads CASSLRGETQYF. DNA for the CDR3: TGTGCCAGCAGCCTCAGGGGAGAGACCCAGTACTTC.